The next 25 T cell receptor beta chains were all read from a single sample in a study of blood T cell repertoires in COVID-19. Clones were read by immunoSEQ multiplex PCR, and TCRdb kept only the in-frame ones, dropping some. The sample lists some 13,000 clones; approximately 92% were seen once. Sequenced: peripheral blood. All receptors come from a human donor in a cohort sampled during active COVID-19.

The rearrangement joins TRBV4-3 to TRBJ2-7, with TRBD2 as a possible D gene (7 bases). Germline-derived CDR1 and CDR2 are LGHNA and YSLEER. The V end was cut by 0 bases, the J end by 6 bases, with 12 bases between. The CDR3 loop spans 14 amino acids. CDR3 amino acids: CASSQEGGLSEQYF. CDR3 DNA sequence: TGCGCCAGCAGCCAAGAAGGGGGACTAAGCGAGCAGTACTTC.

The rearrangement joins TRBV7-9 to TRBJ2-1, with 7 positions matching TRBD1. V lost 5 bases, J lost 10 bases, and 11 bases stayed unmatched. This CDR3 has 14 amino acids. Germline V gives CDR1 SEHNR, CDR2 FQNEAQ (reference sequence). The CDR3, as DNA: TGTGCCAGCAGCGACACCACAGGGGCTGGAGAGCAGTTCTTC. Its translation: CASSDTTGAGEQFF.

The V gene is TRBV7-9, the J gene TRBJ1-1; D is uncertain. V was cut by 1 base and J by 6 bases, with 15 bases left in between. Germline values: CDR1 SEHNR, CDR2 FQNEAQ (reference sequence). The CDR3 has 15 amino acids. The CDR3 DNA sequence: TGTGCCAGCAGCTTAGGGTTGACTGGAGGCCCTGAAGCTTTCTTT. Encoded protein: CASSLGLTGGPEAFF.

The chain has TRBV27 and TRBJ1-5; 9 bases fit TRBD1. The V gene's germline CDR1 is MNHEY and CDR2 SMNVEV (reference sequence). J was trimmed by 0 bases and V by 4 bases; bases with no gene match: 10. This CDR3 has 18 residues. CDR3 amino acids: CASSSGQGIPYSNQPQHF. Written as DNA, the CDR3 is TGTGCCAGCAGTTCAGGACAGGGGATTCCCTATAGCAATCAGCCCCAGCATTTT.

J is TRBJ1-3 and V is TRBV5-4; TRBD1 matches at 9 bases. In germline, CDR1 is SGHNT, CDR2 YYREEE (reference sequence). The CDR3 runs to 15 residues. Germline trimming cut 5 bases from V and 4 bases from J; bases unmatched to any gene: 7. The CDR3 nucleotides read TGTGCCAGCAGTAACGACAGGGGGAAGGGAAACACCATATATTTT. Translated: CASSNDRGKGNTIYF. Based on the CDR3 plus reference TRBV5-4 and TRBJ1-3, the full variable domain is ETGVTQSPTHLIKTRGQQVTLRCSSQSGHNTVSWYQQALGQGPQFIFQYYREEENGRGNFPPRFSGLQFPNYSSELNVNALELDDSALYLCASSNDRGKGNTIYFGEGSWLTVV.

The rearrangement uses TRBV5-1 and TRBJ2-1; tentatively, D is TRBD2 (6 bases). The germline V and J ends were trimmed by 0 bases and 4 bases, with 11 bases remaining between them. Germline lookup yields CDR1 SGHRS and CDR2 YFSETQ. The CDR3 sequence is 15 residues long. CDR3: CASSLGPGTYNEQFF. The CDR3 DNA follows: TGCGCCAGCAGCTTGGGACCAGGGACTTACAATGAGCAGTTCTTC.

Of note for this clone: Other DNA variants within this sample encode the same CDR3. This chain connects TRBV7-2 to TRBJ2-7; 12 bases are shared with TRBD2. In germline, CDR1 is SGHTA, CDR2 FQGNSA. The V and J ends lost 3 bases and 5 bases, in that order; junction bases with no gene match: 5. This CDR3 is built from 15 residues. DNA of the CDR3: TGTGCCAGCAGCTTCGGACTAGCGGGAATCGACGAGCAGTACTTC. Its protein product is CASSFGLAGIDEQYF.

The chain recombines TRBV28 with TRBJ1-6; D is undetermined. Trimming shortened V by 3 bases and J by 9 bases, and 12 bases separated the two germline ends. The CDR3 has 14 residues. Germline lookup yields CDR1 MDHEN and CDR2 SYDVKM. In DNA form, the CDR3 reads TGTGCCAGCAGTTTTGGTCAGCGCGCTTCACCCCTCCACTTT. This sequence encodes CASSFGQRASPLHF. The variable domain in full, completed from reference TRBV28 and TRBJ1-6, reads DVKVTQSSRYLVKRTGEKVFLECVQDMDHENMFWYRQDPGLGLRLIYFSYDVKMKEKGDIPEGYSVSREKKERFSLILESASTNQTSMYLCASSFGQRASPLHFGNGTRLTVT.

J is TRBJ1-4 and V is TRBV7-2; 7 bases line up with TRBD1. With 2 bases clipped from V and 8 bases from J, the junction kept 11 bases outside the gene matches. CDR1 is SGHTA, CDR2 FQGNSA, per germline. CDR3 length equals 16 residues. The CDR3 spells CASSLRRTGGGEKLFF. The CDR3 DNA follows: TGTGCCAGCAGCTTAAGGAGGACAGGAGGGGGGGAAAAACTGTTTTTT.

V gene TRBV9 combines with J gene TRBJ2-7; maybe TRBD1 (6 bases). From germline, CDR1 is SGDLS and CDR2 YYNGEE. Trimming cost V 4 bases and J 2 bases, with 16 bases left between them. The CDR3 is made up of 15 amino acids. The CDR3 protein is CASSTTTGSTYEQYF. DNA of the CDR3: TGTGCCAGCAGCACGACCACAGGGTCAACCTACGAGCAGTACTTC.

The rearrangement uses TRBV25-1 and TRBJ1-1; D gene unclear. Trimming stripped 0 bases from V and 7 bases from J, with 15 bases between. The CDR3 consists of 15 residues. The germline CDR1 and CDR2 sequences are MGHDK and SYGVNS. CDR3 in amino acids: CASSEYVSGVYEAFF. The CDR3 DNA reads as TGTGCCAGCAGTGAATATGTCAGCGGAGTTTATGAAGCTTTCTTT.

Sample share makes this clone large. The CDR3 sequence is CASRDGQRAGNTIYF. The CDR3 DNA sequence: TGTGCCAGCAGGGACGGGCAGCGGGCTGGAAACACCATATATTTT. The chain carries TRBV6-5 and TRBJ1-3; the D is unclear. Germline loops: CDR1 MNHEY, CDR2 SVGAGI. This CDR3 spans 15 amino acids. Trimming cost V 6 bases and J 2 bases, with 14 bases left between them.

There are a few counts of this clone. V gene TRBV11-2 combines with J gene TRBJ2-7, with D maybe TRBD1 (6 bases). The CDR3 is 14 residues long. Trimming stripped 1 base from V and 6 bases from J, with 13 bases between. The V gene's germline CDR1 is SGHAT and CDR2 FQNNGV. CDR3 region: CASSLVRGGGEQYF. The CDR3 nucleotides read TGTGCCAGCAGCTTAGTTCGTGGGGGCGGCGAGCAGTACTTC.

The V and J genes are TRBV5-1 and TRBJ2-1; TRBD1 aligns across 8 bases. Germline V gene data show CDR1 as SGHRS and CDR2 as YFSETQ. CDR3 length: 14 residues. Losses at the gene ends were 4 bases for V and 8 bases for J; bases not matched to a gene: 8. CDR3 in amino acids: CASSPGQVEDEQFF. The CDR3 bases are TGCGCCAGCAGCCCGGGACAGGTGGAGGATGAGCAGTTCTTC.

The chain couples TRBV7-9 to TRBJ2-3; D is undetermined. CDR1 SEHNR and CDR2 FQNEAQ come from the germline V gene (reference sequence). This CDR3 is built from 12 residues. V was shortened by 5 bases and J by 0 bases, with 3 bases between the two germline ends. DNA for the CDR3: TGTGCCAGCAGCCGTAGCACAGATACGCAGTATTTT. It encodes CASSRSTDTQYF.

In nucleotides, the CDR3 is TGCGCCAGCAGCTTGGCGGGGTCTAGCACAGATACGCAGTATTTT. Translating gives CASSLAGSSTDTQYF. The gene calls are TRBV5-1 and TRBJ2-3, with a tentative D call TRBD2 (5 bases). The germline V and J ends were trimmed by 0 bases and 0 bases, with 8 bases remaining between them. The CDR3 has 15 amino acids. Germline V gene lookup returns CDR1 SGHRS and CDR2 YFSETQ. Based on the CDR3 plus reference TRBV5-1 and TRBJ2-3, the full variable domain is KAGVTQTPRYLIKTRGQQVTLSCSPISGHRSVSWYQQTPGQGLQFLFEYFSETQRNKGNFPGRFSGRQFSNSRSEMNVSTLELGDSALYLCASSLAGSSTDTQYFGPGTRLTVL.

The chain is built from TRBV21-1 and TRBJ2-1; the DNA was not compared with TRBD1, the D call given in the table. TRBV21-1 is recorded as a pseudogene. The CDR3 extends over 17 amino acids. CDR3: CASTSIWDTSYRDEQFF. The DNA of the CDR3 is TGTGCCAGCACCTCTATCTGGGACACCAGCTATCGGGATGAGCAGTTCTTC.

This rearrangement joins TRBV2 to TRBJ2-3, with D hard to call. Looked up from germline, CDR1 is SNHLY and CDR2 is FYNNEI. The CDR3 extends over 12 amino acids. Deletions cut 8 bases from V and 2 bases from J, with 8 bases between. Here the CDR3 DNA reads TGTGCCAGCCGCGGCTCCACAGATACGCAGTATTTT. Translating gives CASRGSTDTQYF.

V usage is TRBV4-1 and J usage is TRBJ1-1; no clear D gene. The germline V gene has CDR1 MGHRA and CDR2 YSYEKL. V lost 2 bases and J lost 0, with 13 bases in between. The CDR3 is 16 residues long. This CDR3 is CASSQTVLLVNTEAFF. CDR3 nucleotide sequence: TGCGCCAGCAGCCAAACGGTCCTACTAGTGAACACTGAAGCTTTCTTT.

The chain recombines TRBV7-9 with TRBJ1-2; 9 nucleotides line up with TRBD1. Germline V CDR1 and CDR2: SEHNR, FQNEAQ (reference sequence). The CDR3 is made up of 14 amino acids. Germline trimming cut 1 base from V and 7 bases from J; bases unmatched to any gene: 4. As DNA, the CDR3 is TGTGCCAGCAGCTTAGTTTTGGGACAGGGTGGCTACACCTTC. Translation gives CASSLVLGQGGYTF.

This clone is medium-sized within its sample. The chain uses TRBV4-3 and TRBJ2-2, with 9 bases fitting TRBD2. CDR1 and CDR2 (germline): LGHNA, YSLEER. V was pared by 4 bases and J by 0 bases, with 6 bases of the junction left unmatched. There are 17 residues in the CDR3. The CDR3 sequence: CASSLGLAGSNTGELFF. CDR3 in DNA: TGCGCCAGCAGCCTTGGGCTAGCGGGGTCGAACACCGGGGAGCTGTTTTTT.

This clone was detected only once. V and J are TRBV10-1 and TRBJ1-4; 8 bases line up with TRBD1. CDR1 is WNHNN, CDR2 SYGVQD, per germline (reference sequence). The CDR3 spans 15 residues. Germline trimming cut 2 bases from V and 8 bases from J; bases unmatched to any gene: 7. CDR3 sequence (DNA): TGCGCCAGCAGTGAGCAGACAGGGGTCGGAGAAAAACTGTTTTTT. As protein: CASSEQTGVGEKLFF.

The chain links TRBV7-8 to TRBJ1-5; TRBD1 matches 9 bases. The CDR3 is made up of 14 amino acids. CDR1 SGHVS and CDR2 FQNEAQ come from the germline V gene. The V and J ends lost 6 bases and 4 bases, in that order; junction bases with no gene match: 4. The CDR3 is CASSRGTGNQPQHF. DNA of the CDR3: TGTGCCAGCAGTAGAGGGACAGGGAATCAGCCCCAGCATTTT.

The gene calls are TRBV7-9 and TRBJ2-2, with D possibly TRBD2 on 6 matching bases. The CDR3 contains 18 residues. V was clipped by 2 bases and J by 9 bases, with 25 bases between them. Germline V gene lookup returns CDR1 SEHNR and CDR2 FQNEAQ (reference sequence). CDR3 in amino acids: CASSLSNSWDWRNRELFF. The CDR3 nucleotides read TGTGCCAGCAGCTTATCCAATAGTTGGGACTGGAGAAACAGGGAGCTGTTTTTT.

The chain combines TRBV5-4 with TRBJ2-7, with 7 bases fitting TRBD2. Germline V gene lookup returns CDR1 SGHNT and CDR2 YYREEE (reference sequence). V was clipped by 4 bases and J by 3 bases; unmatched bases: 10. The CDR3 totals 15 residues. CDR3 region: CASSPGLERVYEQYF. The CDR3 DNA sequence: TGTGCCAGCAGCCCCGGACTAGAAAGGGTCTACGAGCAGTACTTC.